A single sample gave rise to the 27 T cell receptor beta chains below, sequenced in a study of untreated major depressive disorder. The antigens for these receptors are not known. Overall study results and limits: TRBV05-01 (Vbeta 5.1) usage was higher in CD4+ T cells of depressed patients than controls.

Profiling relied on immunoSEQ multiplex PCR, and the TCRdb table lists in-frame clones only, not all of them. The sample includes 10,000 to 15,000 clones, 80% to 95% of them seen just once. The source material was CD4+ T cells from PBMCs. The receptors were gathered from a woman in her twenties or thirties with major depressive disorder.

The V gene is TRBV7-6, the J gene TRBJ1-2, with 10 bases aligning to TRBD1. This CDR3 contains 18 residues. Trimming cost V 2 bases and J 0 bases; bases outside gene matches: 9. The germline gives CDR1 SGHVS, CDR2 FNYEAQ. CDR3: CASSLNPAGTGANYGYTF. The CDR3 nucleotides read TGTGCCAGCAGCTTAAACCCGGCAGGGACAGGGGCTAACTATGGCTACACCTTC.

Only one count was recorded for this clone. This sequence joins TRBV7-9 and TRBJ1-2; D gene ambiguous. Per the germline V gene, CDR1 is SEHNR and CDR2 is FQNEAQ (reference sequence). The CDR3 has 14 residues. Deletions cut 5 bases from V and 7 bases from J, with 17 bases between. CDR3 region: CASSPRPVPSGYTF. DNA of the CDR3: TGTGCCAGCAGCCCTCGCCCCGTTCCCTCTGGCTACACCTTC.

This chain uses TRBV30 with TRBJ2-1; 13 nucleotides match TRBD2. V gave up 2 bases and J gave up 8 bases; unmatched junction bases: 6. The CDR3 extends over 15 amino acids. CDR1 and CDR2 from the germline V gene are GTSNPN and SVGIG (reference sequence). This chain's CDR3 is CAWSLRLAGGDEQFF. The CDR3 DNA follows: TGTGCCTGGAGTCTCAGACTAGCGGGAGGAGATGAGCAGTTCTTC.

About this clone: Sequence at one end of the junction differs from germline and may be a read error. The chain recombines TRBV29-1 with TRBJ1-4, with D perhaps matching TRBD1 (5 bases). From germline, CDR1 is SQVTM and CDR2 ANQGSEA. The CDR3 runs to 8 residues. Here the CDR3 DNA reads TGCAGCGTTGAAGGGGGGGAATTT. This sequence encodes CSVEGGEF. Full variable domain (missing parts from reference TRBV29-1 and TRBJ1-4): SAVISQKPSRDICQRGTSLTIQCQVDSQVTMMFWYRQQPGQSLTLIATANQGSEATYESGFVIDKFPISRPNLTFSTLTVSNMSPEDSSIYLCSVEGGEFGSGTQLSVL.

V and J are TRBV10-3 and TRBJ2-2; TRBD2 agrees at 12 bases. The V and J ends lost 0 bases and 5 bases, in that order; junction bases with no gene match: 1. The germline CDR1 and CDR2 sequences are ENHRY and SYGVKD. The CDR3 extends over 16 amino acids. Here the CDR3 DNA reads TGTGCCATCAGTGAGTCCACTAGCGGGAGGACCGGGGAGCTGTTTTTT. Translation gives CAISESTSGRTGELFF.

The J gene is TRBJ2-7, the V gene TRBV10-3; D possibly uses TRBD1 or TRBD2 (5 bases each). Germline lookup yields CDR1 ENHRY and CDR2 SYGVKD. CDR3 length: 13 amino acids. Trimming removed 8 bases from V and 2 bases from J, with 13 bases in between. This CDR3 reads CAIGARGTYEQYF. The CDR3 nucleotides read TGTGCCATCGGGGCTCGAGGGACCTACGAGCAGTACTTC.

V is TRBV30 and J is TRBJ2-5; D assignment may be TRBD1 or TRBD2 (5 bases each). V lost 3 bases and J lost 6, with 17 bases in between. The V gene's germline CDR1 is GTSNPN and CDR2 SVGIG (reference sequence). CDR3 length equals 14 residues. CDR3 nucleotides: TGTGCCTGGAGCCGGGACCCCGATCAAAAGACCCAGTACTTC. Its protein is CAWSRDPDQKTQYF. Drawing the rest from reference TRBV30 and TRBJ2-5, the complete variable domain is SQTIHQWPATLVQPVGSPLSLECTVEGTSNPNLYWYRQAAGRGLQLLFYSVGIGQISSEVPQNLSASRPQDRQFILSSKKLLLSDSGFYLCAWSRDPDQKTQYFGPGTRLLVL.

The rearrangement links TRBV18 to TRBJ2-1, with 11 positions matching TRBD2. From germline, CDR1 is KGHSH and CDR2 LQKENI. The CDR3 runs to 19 residues. V shed 2 bases, J shed 7 bases, and the junction held 16 bases outside the gene matches. CDR3 residues: CASSPVGLNSGRAGNEQFF. The CDR3 DNA reads as TGTGCCAGCTCACCAGTGGGTCTTAATAGCGGGAGGGCCGGAAATGAGCAGTTCTTC. The complete variable domain, with remaining parts taken from reference TRBV18 and TRBJ2-1, reads NAGVMQNPRHLVRRRGQEARLRCSPMKGHSHVYWYRQLPEEGLKFMVYLQKENIIDESGMPKERFSAEFPKEGPSILRIQQVVRGDSAAYFCASSPVGLNSGRAGNEQFFGPGTRLTVL.

This CDR3 reads CASSRQARNTEAFF. The CDR3 DNA follows: TGTGCCAGCAGTCGTCAGGCCCGCAACACTGAAGCTTTCTTT. The chain is built from TRBV6-5 and TRBJ1-1; D uncertain. Looked up from germline, CDR1 is MNHEY and CDR2 is SVGAGI. V dropped 5 bases and J dropped 2 bases, with 12 bases sitting between them. CDR3 length: 14 residues.

The rearrangement joins TRBV6-5 to TRBJ1-1, with D possibly being TRBD1 (5 bases). Trimming stripped 7 bases from V and 8 bases from J, with 20 bases between. CDR1 MNHEY and CDR2 SVGAGI come from the germline V gene. This CDR3 is 14 amino acids long. The chain's CDR3 is CASTLLGGGAEAFF. In DNA, the CDR3 is TGTGCCAGCACTCTACTGGGGGGGGGAGCAGAAGCTTTCTTT.

The CDR3 DNA follows: TGTGCCAGCAGTAGAGCCTACGAGCAGTACTTC. The encoded protein is CASSRAYEQYF. This chain links TRBV2 with TRBJ2-7; D not resolved. Germline V gene lookup returns CDR1 SNHLY and CDR2 FYNNEI. The CDR3 has 11 amino acids. Trimming removed 5 bases from V and 2 bases from J, with 4 bases in between.

The chain links TRBV19 to TRBJ1-1; D perhaps matches TRBD1 (5 bases). Germline CDR1 reads LNHDA; CDR2 reads SQIVND (reference sequence). Deletions cut 3 bases from V and 1 base from J, with 21 bases between. This CDR3 spans 18 amino acids. The DNA for the CDR3 is TGTGCCAGTAGTATCCGGTCGGGTGGGGCAGAGCCGAACACTGAAGCTTTCTTT. Translated: CASSIRSGGAEPNTEAFF.

This chain joins TRBV7-6 and TRBJ1-2, with D unresolved. The CDR3 length is 14 residues. From germline, CDR1 is SGHVS and CDR2 FNYEAQ. Trimming pared 5 bases from V and 3 bases from J, leaving 13 bases between. CDR3 nucleotides: TGTGCCAGCAGCCGAGATCCAGCGTACTATGGCTACACCTTC. Encoded protein: CASSRDPAYYGYTF.

The chain is built from TRBV28 and TRBJ2-3; 11 positions agree with TRBD2. Germline V gene lookup returns CDR1 MDHEN and CDR2 SYDVKM. Trimming took 6 bases from V and 1 from J; bases not matched to a gene: 3. This CDR3 spans 15 amino acids. The CDR3 here is CASSPLAGGTDTQYF. The CDR3 nucleotides are TGTGCCAGCAGCCCACTAGCGGGAGGCACAGATACGCAGTATTTT. Complete variable domain (other parts from reference TRBV28 and TRBJ2-3): DVKVTQSSRYLVKRTGEKVFLECVQDMDHENMFWYRQDPGLGLRLIYFSYDVKMKEKGDIPEGYSVSREKKERFSLILESASTNQTSMYLCASSPLAGGTDTQYFGPGTRLTVL.

V gene TRBV10-2 combines with J gene TRBJ2-7, with 8 positions matching TRBD1. Trimming removed 3 bases from V and 0 bases from J; junction bases left unmatched: 4. This CDR3 region has 15 residues. CDR1 is WSHSY and CDR2 is SAAADI in the germline V gene. CDR3 DNA: TGCGCCAGCAGTGATACAGGGGGGAGCTCCTACGAGCAGTACTTC. Residues: CASSDTGGSSYEQYF.

The CDR3 DNA sequence: TGTGCCAGCAGTGGGGCCGAGGGCTTCAATCAGCCCCAGCATTTT. Translation gives CASSGAEGFNQPQHF. This chain joins TRBV2 and TRBJ1-5; D gene ambiguous. This CDR3 has 15 residues. From germline, CDR1 is SNHLY and CDR2 FYNNEI. V was shortened by 4 bases and J by 3 bases, with 13 bases between the two germline ends. The variable domain in full, with the rest retrieved from reference TRBV2 and TRBJ1-5, is EPEVTQTPSHQVTQMGQEVILRCVPISNHLYFYWYRQILGQKVEFLVSFYNNEISEKSEIFDDQFSVERPDGSNFTLKIRSTKLEDSAMYFCASSGAEGFNQPQHFGDGTRLSIL.

This rearrangement joins TRBV29-1 to TRBJ2-5; possibly TRBD2 for D (7 bases). The CDR3 runs to 17 residues. Per germline, CDR1 SQVTM and CDR2 ANQGSEA. Trimming took 3 bases from V and 0 from J, leaving 20 bases between them. The CDR3 spells CSVERGRGGEDQETQYF. Here the CDR3 DNA reads TGCAGCGTTGAGAGGGGCAGGGGAGGGGAGGACCAAGAGACCCAGTACTTC.

The chain links TRBV6-5 to TRBJ1-3, with D maybe TRBD1 (6 bases). The CDR3 extends over 14 amino acids. V was trimmed by 7 bases and J by 6 bases, leaving 16 bases between them. Germline CDR1 is MNHEY and CDR2 is SVGAGI. CDR3 in DNA: TGTGCCAGCACCCTAGGGCCAGGGGTAAACACCATATATTTT. Amino acid sequence: CASTLGPGVNTIYF.

This chain uses TRBV7-2 with TRBJ2-7, with 8 bases identical to TRBD2. The CDR3 is made up of 14 amino acids. With 4 bases clipped from V and 2 bases from J, the junction kept 4 bases outside the gene matches. From germline, CDR1 is SGHTA and CDR2 FQGNSA. This CDR3 reads CASSWSGSTYEQYF. The CDR3 bases are TGTGCCAGCAGCTGGAGCGGGAGTACCTACGAGCAGTACTTC. Full variable domain (rest looked up from reference TRBV7-2 and TRBJ2-7): GAGVSQSPSNKVTEKGKDVELRCDPISGHTALYWYRQSLGQGLEFLIYFQGNSAPDKSGLPSDRFSAERTGGSVSTLTIQRTQQEDSAVYLCASSWSGSTYEQYFGPGTRLTVT.

This clone has more than one count but fewer than ten. J is TRBJ2-2 and V is TRBV25-1; 8 nucleotides agree with TRBD1. The J segment lost 1 base and the V segment lost 3 bases, leaving 4 bases of the junction unmatched. The CDR3 totals 16 residues. Germline CDR1 and CDR2: MGHDK and SYGVNS. The CDR3 nucleotides read TGTGCCAGCAGTGAGTTGGGACAGGTGAACACCGGGGAGCTGTTTTTT. This encodes CASSELGQVNTGELFF.

The CDR3 protein is CASSEAVSASYEQYF. As DNA, the CDR3 is TGTGCCAGCAGCGAGGCAGTCTCGGCTTCCTACGAGCAGTACTTC. V and J are TRBV5-5 and TRBJ2-7; D remains ambiguous. From germline, CDR1 is SGHKS and CDR2 YYEKEE (reference sequence). Between the trimmed V and J ends, which lost 4 bases and 1 base, there was a span of 15 bases. The CDR3 has 15 amino acids.

The rearrangement uses TRBV5-4 and TRBJ2-7; 14 nucleotides align to TRBD2. The junction had 15 bases not matched to a gene; V was cut back by 0 bases and J by 4 bases. Germline V gives CDR1 SGHNT, CDR2 YYREEE (reference sequence). The CDR3 totals 20 residues. For the CDR3, the DNA is TGTGCCAGCAGCTTGGAGCCGGGACTAGCGGGAGTGGAGCCTTTTTACGAGCAGTACTTC. This translates into CASSLEPGLAGVEPFYEQYF.

V and J are TRBV29-1 and TRBJ2-2; 9 bases are shared with TRBD1. This CDR3 contains 15 residues. CDR1 is SQVTM, CDR2 ANQGSEA, per germline. V gave up 6 bases and J gave up 5 bases; unmatched junction bases: 10. This CDR3 is CSVRTGGADTGELFF. CDR3 bases: TGCAGCGTCCGCACAGGGGGCGCCGATACCGGGGAGCTGTTTTTT.

This clone appeared once. The genes are TRBV5-4 and TRBJ2-3; D is ambiguous. V was cut by 4 bases and J by 2 bases, with 5 bases left in between. The V gene's germline CDR1 is SGHNT and CDR2 YYREEE (reference sequence). The CDR3 length is 12 residues. CDR3 protein: CASSTNTDTQYF. CDR3 bases: TGTGCCAGCAGCACAAACACAGATACGCAGTATTTT.

The CDR3 DNA reads as TGTGCCAGCTCACCAGGTCCCTGGGTCCAAGAGACCCAGTACTTC. As protein: CASSPGPWVQETQYF. The chain has TRBV18 and TRBJ2-5; D call uncertain. V was pared by 2 bases and J by 1 base, with 11 bases between. The CDR3 consists of 15 residues. Germline CDR1 KGHSH, CDR2 LQKENI.

The chain employs TRBV5-6 and TRBJ1-1; D remains ambiguous. V was clipped by 0 bases and J by 1 base, with 10 bases between them. Per the germline V gene, CDR1 is SGHDT and CDR2 is YYEEEE. CDR3 length: 15 residues. This CDR3 is CASSLGVSWNTEAFF. The CDR3 DNA is TGTGCCAGCAGCTTGGGGGTCTCCTGGAACACTGAAGCTTTCTTT.

The rearrangement joins TRBV5-1 to TRBJ2-7; 10 nucleotides line up with TRBD1. The CDR3 length is 17 residues. Per the germline V gene, CDR1 is SGHRS and CDR2 is YFSETQ. V shed 3 bases and J 6 bases; nucleotides not matched to a gene: 15. CDR3 DNA: TGCGCCAGCAGCTCGGTAACACCGGGACAGGGGCTACGCGAGCAGTACTTC. Its protein is CASSSVTPGQGLREQYF.